These 26 T cell receptor beta chains were all obtained from the same sample, sequenced in a study of OX40 agonist ivuxolimab in advanced cancers. The assay was immunoSEQ multiplex PCR, and TCRdb's table has in-frame clones only and misses some. The sample has roughly 3,500 clones, less than 75% seen once; the top ten hold 85%. The starting material was CD4+ or CD8+ T cells sorted from blood, obtained in a trial of the OX40 agonist ivuxolimab. The receptors stem from an adult with an advanced solid tumor such as melanoma, head and neck, liver or kidney cancer.

The chain carries TRBV4-1 and TRBJ2-2; D gene ambiguous. Germline V gene lookup returns CDR1 MGHRA and CDR2 YSYEKL. V was cut by 4 bases and J by 4 bases, with 10 bases left in between. The CDR3 extends over 14 amino acids. CDR3 nucleotide sequence: TGCGCCAGCAGCCCCTACGGTGGCACCGGGGAGCTGTTTTTT. As protein: CASSPYGGTGELFF.

V and J are TRBV9 and TRBJ2-7; 8 positions match TRBD1. Germline trimming cut 3 bases from V and 2 bases from J; bases unmatched to any gene: 7. Germline V gives CDR1 SGDLS, CDR2 YYNGEE. This CDR3 is built from 15 residues. CDR3 nucleotides: TGTGCCAGCAGCGCGAGGGACAGGCCGACCTACGAGCAGTACTTC. This encodes CASSARDRPTYEQYF. The full variable domain, rest sourced from reference TRBV9 and TRBJ2-7, is DSGVTQTPKHLITATGQRVTLRCSPRSGDLSVYWYQQSLDQGLQFLIQYYNGEERAKGNILERFSAQQFPDLHSELNLSSLELGDSALYFCASSARDRPTYEQYFGPGTRLTVT.

The rearrangement joins TRBV5-5 to TRBJ2-5; either TRBD1 or TRBD2 may supply D (6 bases each). V was cut by 0 bases and J by 7 bases, with 13 bases left in between. From germline, CDR1 is SGHKS and CDR2 YYEKEE (reference sequence). This CDR3 is 14 amino acids long. The CDR3 nucleotides read TGTGCCAGCAGCTTGGCGATGGGGGGCGGGACCCAGTACTTC. Its protein is CASSLAMGGGTQYF.

The chain is built from TRBV10-3 and TRBJ2-7; D may correspond to TRBD1 or TRBD2 (6 bases each). Deletions cut 0 bases from V and 5 bases from J, with 17 bases between. CDR1 and CDR2 (germline): ENHRY, SYGVKD. The CDR3 extends over 16 amino acids. The CDR3 is CAISESMGGGRHEQYF. CDR3 nucleotides: TGTGCCATCAGTGAGTCGATGGGTGGGGGGCGCCACGAGCAGTACTTC.

V gene TRBV11-2 combines with J gene TRBJ1-5; possibly TRBD1 for D (5 bases). CDR3 size: 15 residues. Between the trimmed V and J ends, which lost 2 bases and 3 bases, there was a span of 11 bases. Germline V gene data show CDR1 as SGHAT and CDR2 as FQNNGV. The CDR3 DNA sequence: TGTGCCAGCAGCTTAAATTCGGGGGTCAATCAGCCCCAGCATTTT. Translating it yields CASSLNSGVNQPQHF.

This chain uses TRBV27 with TRBJ2-5; D tentatively fits TRBD1 or TRBD2 (5 bases each). The germline V gene encodes CDR1 MNHEY and CDR2 SMNVEV (reference sequence). The germline V and J ends were trimmed by 6 bases and 2 bases, with 13 bases remaining between them. This CDR3 has 14 residues. The CDR3 sequence is CASSPNWGQETQYF. Written as DNA, the CDR3 is TGTGCCAGCAGCCCTAACTGGGGGCAAGAGACCCAGTACTTC.

This chain uses TRBV4-1 with TRBJ2-2; D perhaps matches TRBD1 (6 bases). This CDR3 is built from 16 residues. Germline lookup yields CDR1 MGHRA and CDR2 YSYEKL. V was shortened by 1 base and J by 5 bases, with 14 bases between the two germline ends. CDR3 nucleotides: TGCGCCAGCAGCCAAGGTGCAGGGGTCAGGACCGGGGAGCTGTTTTTT. Translation gives CASSQGAGVRTGELFF.

The rearrangement joins TRBV4-1 to TRBJ2-3; the D gene is possibly TRBD1 (5 bases). V lost 0 bases and J 1 base, leaving 14 bases between the germline ends. The V gene's germline CDR1 is MGHRA and CDR2 YSYEKL. This CDR3 has 17 amino acids. CDR3 sequence: CASSQDGAAVGTDTQYF. The CDR3 bases are TGCGCCAGCAGCCAAGATGGGGCGGCGGTGGGCACAGATACGCAGTATTTT.

The gene calls are TRBV6-1 and TRBJ2-2; 8 bases map to TRBD1. The trim removed 3 bases at V and 5 bases at J, leaving 5 bases unmatched. Germline values: CDR1 MNHNS, CDR2 SASEGT. This CDR3 spans 15 amino acids. The CDR3 protein is CASSDTDRVTGELFF. The CDR3 DNA is TGTGCCAGCAGTGACACGGACAGGGTAACCGGGGAGCTGTTTTTT.

CDR3: CASSLVFGQGLYEQYF. CDR3 bases: TGTGCCAGCAGCTTAGTTTTTGGACAGGGACTCTACGAGCAGTACTTC. The genes are TRBV11-2 and TRBJ2-7, with 8 bases aligning to TRBD1. The V gene end was trimmed by 1 base and the J gene end by 3 bases; junction bases not matched to a gene: 8. CDR1 is SGHAT, CDR2 FQNNGV, per germline. This CDR3 has 16 amino acids.

This clone turned up a few times. V and J are TRBV4-2 and TRBJ2-5; 8 bases map to TRBD2. The V and J ends lost 1 base and 1 base, in that order; junction bases with no gene match: 8. Germline V gene sequence: CDR1 LGHNA, CDR2 YNFKEQ. The CDR3 loop spans 17 amino acids. The DNA for the CDR3 is TGTGCCAGCAGCCAAGCTAGGGGCGGGGGGATCCAAGAGACCCAGTACTTC. It yields the protein CASSQARGGGIQETQYF.

The rearrangement joins TRBV12-5 to TRBJ2-5; D unclear. CDR3 length: 14 residues. V lost 1 base and J 5 bases, leaving 11 bases between the germline ends. Germline lookup yields CDR1 LGHNT and CDR2 FRNRAP. The CDR3, as DNA: TGTGCTAGTGGTTTGGAATGGGTCGCCGAGACCCAGTACTTC. Its protein product is CASGLEWVAETQYF.

This clone has just one count. The rearrangement joins TRBV13 to TRBJ2-1; D is perhaps TRBD1 or TRBD2 (5 bases each). Germline CDR1 PRHDT, CDR2 FYEKMQ (reference sequence). The V end lost 0 bases, the J end lost 8 bases, and 17 bases lay between the germline ends. CDR3 length: 16 amino acids. The CDR3 reads CASSLGSGGVLHEQFF. Here the CDR3 DNA reads TGTGCCAGCAGCTTAGGGAGTGGGGGAGTACTCCATGAGCAGTTCTTC.

The genes are TRBV7-9 and TRBJ1-1; D is unresolved. The CDR3 is 12 amino acids. V was shortened by 3 bases and J by 8 bases, with 10 bases between the two germline ends. Germline V CDR1 and CDR2: SEHNR, FQNEAQ (reference sequence). This CDR3 is CASSFSGDEAFF. The CDR3 nucleotides are TGTGCCAGCAGCTTTTCGGGAGACGAAGCTTTCTTT.

The genes are TRBV6-5 and TRBJ2-7; D may match TRBD1 or TRBD2 (6 bases each). V was trimmed by 6 bases and J by 2 bases, leaving 11 bases between them. Germline values: CDR1 MNHEY, CDR2 SVGAGI. The CDR3 spans 13 residues. CDR3 loop: CASRRRGAYEQYF. Here the CDR3 DNA reads TGTGCCAGCAGGAGGAGGGGGGCCTACGAGCAGTACTTC.

The chain is built from TRBV5-1 and TRBJ2-1; D uncertain. CDR3 length: 15 residues. Trimming stripped 4 bases from V and 2 bases from J, with 13 bases between. Germline V gene lookup returns CDR1 SGHRS and CDR2 YFSETQ. The CDR3 bases are TGCGCCAGCAGCCCAGGTGTCAGTACCTACAATGAGCAGTTCTTC. It codes for CASSPGVSTYNEQFF. Together with reference TRBV5-1 and TRBJ2-1, the CDR3 gives the full variable domain: KAGVTQTPRYLIKTRGQQVTLSCSPISGHRSVSWYQQTPGQGLQFLFEYFSETQRNKGNFPGRFSGRQFSNSRSEMNVSTLELGDSALYLCASSPGVSTYNEQFFGPGTRLTVL.

V and J are TRBV5-4 and TRBJ2-7; possible D gene TRBD2, 5 bases. The V end lost 3 bases, the J end lost 6 bases, and 13 bases lay between the germline ends. Germline CDR1 and CDR2: SGHNT and YYREEE (reference sequence). The CDR3 runs to 13 residues. The CDR3 loop reads CASSSWTGVEQYF. As DNA, the CDR3 is TGTGCCAGCAGCTCCTGGACTGGGGTCGAGCAGTACTTC.

This clone has only one observation. The chain employs TRBV30 and TRBJ2-3, with TRBD2 matching over 14 bases. The CDR3 covers 15 residues. Germline V gene lookup returns CDR1 GTSNPN and CDR2 SVGIG (reference sequence). V was clipped by 6 bases and J by 1 base; unmatched bases: 3. The CDR3 reads CACPGLAGGTDTQYF. DNA for the CDR3: TGTGCCTGCCCGGGACTAGCGGGGGGCACAGATACGCAGTATTTT.

The chain uses TRBV5-1 and TRBJ1-2, with 9 bases identical to TRBD1. The CDR3 contains 15 residues. Germline V gene data show CDR1 as SGHRS and CDR2 as YFSETQ. J lost 4 bases, V lost 0 bases, and 4 bases had no gene match. CDR3 protein: CASSLEGQGPYGYTF. The CDR3 nucleotides are TGCGCCAGCAGCTTGGAGGGACAGGGCCCCTATGGCTACACCTTC.

This clone was observed a single time. CDR3 loop: CAIRGEELMYEQYF. DNA of the CDR3: TGTGCCATCAGAGGGGAAGAATTAATGTACGAGCAGTACTTC. The chain carries TRBV10-3 and TRBJ2-7, with a tentative D call TRBD1 (5 bases). Germline-derived CDR1 and CDR2 are ENHRY and SYGVKD. The CDR3 contains 14 residues. V gave up 6 bases and J gave up 4 bases, with 16 bases separating them.

This chain uses TRBV7-6 with TRBJ1-1; tentative D call: TRBD1 (5 bases). V dropped 1 base and J dropped 4 bases, with 13 bases sitting between them. CDR1 SGHVS and CDR2 FNYEAQ come from the germline V gene. The length of the CDR3 is 15 residues. The CDR3 DNA reads TGTGCCAGCAGCTTAGTACAGGCCCCGAGCACTGAAGCTTTCTTT. Its protein product is CASSLVQAPSTEAFF.

Judged by abundance, this clone is large. The chain has TRBV16 and TRBJ1-1, with 11 bases identical to TRBD1. J lost 7 bases, V lost 2 bases, and 3 bases had no gene match. The CDR3 runs 14 residues. Looked up from germline, CDR1 is KGHSY and CDR2 is FQNENV. The CDR3 reads CASSQGQGAGEAFF. DNA for the CDR3: TGTGCCAGCAGCCAAGGACAGGGGGCCGGTGAAGCTTTCTTT.

The V call is TRBV28, the J call TRBJ1-1; D remains unclear. The germline V gene has CDR1 MDHEN and CDR2 SYDVKM. This CDR3 comprises 14 residues. V shed 6 bases and J shed 1 base, with 12 bases lying between them. In DNA, the CDR3 is TGTGCCAGCAGGGATGGCTCGGCGAACACTGAAGCTTTCTTT. Protein product: CASRDGSANTEAFF.

The chain uses TRBV28 and TRBJ1-4, with 7 bases that match TRBD1. The length of the CDR3 is 19 residues. Per germline, CDR1 MDHEN and CDR2 SYDVKM. The V gene end was trimmed by 5 bases and the J gene end by 1 base; junction bases not matched to a gene: 16. In DNA form, the CDR3 reads TGTGCCAGCAGTGGGGTGGGGGACAGCCATTCGGTAACTAATGAAAAACTGTTTTTT. Translation gives CASSGVGDSHSVTNEKLFF.

This clone has only a few counts. The chain couples TRBV2 to TRBJ1-1; 7 bases align to TRBD1. The germline gives CDR1 SNHLY, CDR2 FYNNEI. Unmatched junction bases numbered 15, after V lost 0 bases and J lost 5 bases. The CDR3 is made up of 18 amino acids. The CDR3 loop is CASSEAWGKTQGDTEAFF. CDR3 DNA sequence: TGTGCCAGCAGTGAAGCTTGGGGGAAGACTCAGGGGGATACTGAAGCTTTCTTT. The whole variable domain, remainder taken from reference TRBV2 and TRBJ1-1, is EPEVTQTPSHQVTQMGQEVILRCVPISNHLYFYWYRQILGQKVEFLVSFYNNEISEKSEIFDDQFSVERPDGSNFTLKIRSTKLEDSAMYFCASSEAWGKTQGDTEAFFGQGTRLTVV.

This clone was detected only once. This chain uses TRBV2 with TRBJ2-7; TRBD1 matches at 8 bases. The CDR3 loop spans 14 amino acids. Germline V gives CDR1 SNHLY, CDR2 FYNNEI. V was clipped by 7 bases and J by 2 bases; unmatched bases: 7. This CDR3 reads CASTRTGTTYEQYF. CDR3 nucleotide sequence: TGTGCCAGCACACGGACAGGGACGACCTACGAGCAGTACTTC.